This T cell receptor (beta chain) is drawn from a study of cytomegalovirus exposure and HLA in healthy donors. Whole-study findings and limits: Reportedly, fewer N-insertions than the roughly 690-donor mean appeared in an Asian-associated ancestry cluster in a later analysis. Looking again later, the authors saw that most CMV-associated TCR beta chains seemed HLA-restricted. Per a prior analysis, the majority of TCR beta V segments were productive roughly 87% or roughly 30% of the time.

Germline CDR1 is MDHEN and CDR2 is SYDVKM. The CDR3 loop spans 15 amino acids. Trimming pared 6 bases from V and 0 bases from J, leaving 14 bases between. Use of 60 Vbeta and 13 Jbeta primers characterized the PCR. This table comes from immunoSEQ multiplex PCR, and its TCRdb copy is limited to in-frame clones, with some not included. Found here are fewer than 65,000 clones, more than 70% of them singletons; the top ten hold around 1.5%. Concerning this clone itself: Its antigen is not identified.

Sequencing used PBMCs. The receptor was isolated from a man aged 18 to 29 in good health and CMV-seronegative. The rearrangement links TRBV28 to TRBJ1-1, with D tentatively TRBD1 (5 bases). The DNA of the CDR3 is TGTGCCAGCAGGGACCCAGGGTTCATGAACACTGAAGCTTTCTTT. Its translation: CASRDPGFMNTEAFF.